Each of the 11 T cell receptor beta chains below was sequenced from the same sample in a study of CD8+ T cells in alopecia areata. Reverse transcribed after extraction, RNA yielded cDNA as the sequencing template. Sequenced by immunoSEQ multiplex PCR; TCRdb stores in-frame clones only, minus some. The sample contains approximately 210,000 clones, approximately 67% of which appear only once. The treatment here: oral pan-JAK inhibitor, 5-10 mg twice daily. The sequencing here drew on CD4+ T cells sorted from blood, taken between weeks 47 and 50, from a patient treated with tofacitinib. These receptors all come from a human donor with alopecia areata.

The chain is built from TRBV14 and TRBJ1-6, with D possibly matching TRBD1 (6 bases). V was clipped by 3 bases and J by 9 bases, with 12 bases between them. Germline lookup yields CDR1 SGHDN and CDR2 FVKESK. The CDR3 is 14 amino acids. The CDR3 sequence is CASSQAGVPSPLHF. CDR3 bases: TGTGCCAGCAGCCAGGCAGGGGTCCCTTCACCCCTCCACTTT.

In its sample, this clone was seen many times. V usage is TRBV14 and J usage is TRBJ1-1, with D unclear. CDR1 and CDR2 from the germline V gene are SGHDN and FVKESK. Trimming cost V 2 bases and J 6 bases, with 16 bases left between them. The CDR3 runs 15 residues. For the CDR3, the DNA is TGTGCCAGCAGCCAACATCTGCGGGTGACCCCTGAAGCTTTCTTT. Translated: CASSQHLRVTPEAFF.

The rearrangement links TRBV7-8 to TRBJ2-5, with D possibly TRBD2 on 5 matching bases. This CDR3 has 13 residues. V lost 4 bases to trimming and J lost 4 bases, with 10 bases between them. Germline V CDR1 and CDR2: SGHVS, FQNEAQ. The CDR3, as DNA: TGTGCCAGCAGCTGGGGAGAAGTAGAGACCCAGTACTTC. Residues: CASSWGEVETQYF.

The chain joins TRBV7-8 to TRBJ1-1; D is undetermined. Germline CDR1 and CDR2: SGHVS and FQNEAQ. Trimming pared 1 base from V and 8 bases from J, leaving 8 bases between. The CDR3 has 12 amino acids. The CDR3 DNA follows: TGTGCCAGCAGCTTAGAACGGCTCGAAGCTTTCTTT. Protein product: CASSLERLEAFF.

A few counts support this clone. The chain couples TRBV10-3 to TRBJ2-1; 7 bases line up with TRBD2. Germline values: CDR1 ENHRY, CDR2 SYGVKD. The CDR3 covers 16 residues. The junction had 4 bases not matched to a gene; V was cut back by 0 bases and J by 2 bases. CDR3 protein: CAISESGRGAYNEQFF. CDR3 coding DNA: TGTGCCATCAGTGAGTCGGGACGGGGGGCCTACAATGAGCAGTTCTTC.

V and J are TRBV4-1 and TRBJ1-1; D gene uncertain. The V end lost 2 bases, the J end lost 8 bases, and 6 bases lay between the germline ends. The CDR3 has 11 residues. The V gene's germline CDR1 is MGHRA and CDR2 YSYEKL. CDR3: CASSQSREAFF. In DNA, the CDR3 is TGCGCCAGCAGCCAAAGCAGGGAAGCTTTCTTT.

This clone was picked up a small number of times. CDR3 bases: TGCAGCGTTGAGCGGGGATCTCAGACCCAGTACTTC. As protein: CSVERGSQTQYF. This rearrangement joins TRBV29-1 to TRBJ2-5, with D possibly being TRBD2 (6 bases). There are 12 residues in the CDR3. Germline CDR1 reads SQVTM; CDR2 reads ANQGSEA. V gave up 3 bases and J gave up 6 bases, with 11 bases separating them.

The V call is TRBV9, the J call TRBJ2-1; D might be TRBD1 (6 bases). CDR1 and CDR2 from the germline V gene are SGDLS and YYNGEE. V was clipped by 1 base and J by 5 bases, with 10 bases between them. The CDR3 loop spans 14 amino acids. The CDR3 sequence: CASSVQGSDNEQFF. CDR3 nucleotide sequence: TGTGCCAGCAGCGTACAGGGGTCCGACAATGAGCAGTTCTTC.

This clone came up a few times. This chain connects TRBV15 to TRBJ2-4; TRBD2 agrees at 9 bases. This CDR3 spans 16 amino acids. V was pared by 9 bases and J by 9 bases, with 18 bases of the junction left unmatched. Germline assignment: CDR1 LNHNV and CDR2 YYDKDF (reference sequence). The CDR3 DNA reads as TGTGCCACTGGGTCGGGTAGCGGGGGTCCATGGGGCATTCAGTACTTC. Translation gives CATGSGSGGPWGIQYF.

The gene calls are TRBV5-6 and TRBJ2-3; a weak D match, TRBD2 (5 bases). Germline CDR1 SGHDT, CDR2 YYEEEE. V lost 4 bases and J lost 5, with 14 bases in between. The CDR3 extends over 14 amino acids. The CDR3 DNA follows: TGTGCCAGCAGCCTAGCAATGACCCAAGATACGCAGTATTTT. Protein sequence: CASSLAMTQDTQYF. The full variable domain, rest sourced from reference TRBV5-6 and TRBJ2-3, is DAGVTQSPTHLIKTRGQQVTLRCSPKSGHDTVSWYQQALGQGPQFIFQYYEEEERQRGNFPDRFSGHQFPNYSSELNVNALLLGDSALYLCASSLAMTQDTQYFGPGTRLTVL.

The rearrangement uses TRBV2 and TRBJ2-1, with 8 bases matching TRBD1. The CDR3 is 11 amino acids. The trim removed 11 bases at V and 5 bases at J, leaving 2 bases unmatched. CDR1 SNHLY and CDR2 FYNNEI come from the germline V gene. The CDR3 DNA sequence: TGTGCCGGGACAGGAGACAATGAGCAGTTCTTC. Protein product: CAGTGDNEQFF.